The 5 T cell receptor beta chains listed next were all sequenced from one sample in a study of radiation and T cells in renal cell carcinoma. The assay was immunoSEQ multiplex PCR, and TCRdb's table has in-frame clones only and misses some. The table lists about 130,000 clones, roughly 88% of them singletons. Time point given: baseline pretreatment blood. Treatment of the sample: 15 Gy SBRT to primary tumor, nephrectomy 4 weeks later. The sequencing used blood, collected from a patient whose treatment included radiotherapy and nephrectomy. The receptors shown here come from a woman aged 50 to 65 with renal cell carcinoma.

This rearrangement joins TRBV7-9 to TRBJ1-3, with D possibly TRBD1 on 5 matching bases. The CDR3 totals 16 residues. Per germline, CDR1 SEHNR and CDR2 FQNEAQ (reference sequence). V lost 1 base, J lost 0 bases, and 10 bases lay in between. The CDR3 DNA reads TGTGCCAGCAGCTTAGTGGGGGGGATCTCTGGAAACACCATATATTTT. It translates to CASSLVGGISGNTIYF.

This sequence joins TRBV7-3 and TRBJ2-2; 7 bases are shared with TRBD2. Losses at the gene ends were 5 bases for V and 7 bases for J; bases not matched to a gene: 16. The CDR3 contains 17 residues. Germline assignment: CDR1 SGHTA and CDR2 FQGTGA. The CDR3 reads CASSLQAGTLESGELFF. The CDR3 DNA follows: TGTGCCAGCAGCCTACAAGCGGGGACCTTAGAAAGCGGGGAGCTGTTTTTT.

The table lists this clone with a count of one. The rearrangement uses TRBV6-1 and TRBJ1-5; D gene unclear. Trimming stripped 2 bases from V and 4 bases from J, with 15 bases between. Germline loops: CDR1 MNHNS, CDR2 SASEGT. The CDR3 covers 16 residues. The CDR3 protein is CASSEMSGAGNQPQHF. In DNA, the CDR3 is TGTGCCAGCAGTGAAATGTCAGGAGCTGGGAATCAGCCCCAGCATTTT.

The chain carries TRBV5-1 and TRBJ2-7; D not certain. Germline V gene lookup returns CDR1 SGHRS and CDR2 YFSETQ. The CDR3 totals 13 residues. V shed 0 bases and J shed 5 bases, with 9 bases lying between them. CDR3 sequence (DNA): TGCGCCAGCAGCTTGGATGGGGTCAACGAGCAGTACTTC. Translated: CASSLDGVNEQYF.

This clone appeared once. At one of its ends the junction is not consistent with the germline gene, which may arise from a read error. The V and J genes are TRBV7-7 and TRBJ2-5; D is perhaps TRBD1 or TRBD2 (6 bases each). This CDR3 comprises 16 residues. CDR1 SSHAT and CDR2 FNYEAQ come from the germline V gene (reference sequence). The CDR3 is CASSLSPRGGGETQYF. The CDR3 DNA reads TGTGCTAGCAGCTTATCCCCCAGGGGAGGTGGAGAGACCCAGTACTTC.